These 2 T cell receptor beta chains share one sample of origin, sequenced in a study of T-cell reconstitution after alpha-beta-depleted transplantation in children. Preparation of the TCRbeta library used unique molecular identifiers. TCRdb itself ran the PCR reads through MiXCR, one entry per CDR3 protein. The sample includes approximately 400,000 distinct CDR3 sequences, 15% to 20% of them seen just once. Sequenced material: PBMCs, mostly from graft donor cells, taken 360 days after TCRalphabeta/CD19-depleted stem cell transplant. The receptor source for this set is a boy younger than two who had a stem cell transplant for Wiskott-Aldrich syndrome, so the T cells may come from the graft donor.

A few counts support this clonotype. The chain joins TRBV30 to TRBJ2-5; TRBD1 is a possible D gene (5 bases). The CDR3 loop spans 11 amino acids. The germline gives CDR1 GTSNPN, CDR2 SVGIG (reference sequence). The V gene lost 5 bases and the J gene lost 5 bases, with 9 bases spanning the gap. The CDR3: CAWGAGETQYF. CDR3 DNA: TGTGCCTGGGGCGCAGGGGAGACCCAGTACTTC.

This clonotype was observed a handful of times. The rearrangement links TRBV7-2 to TRBJ2-3; 7 nucleotides align to TRBD2. Germline CDR1 reads SGHTA; CDR2 reads FQGNSA. V was pared by 4 bases and J by 0 bases, with 4 bases of the junction left unmatched. CDR3 size: 15 residues. The CDR3 DNA follows: TGTGCCAGCAGCTCCAGCGGGGCCAGCACAGATACGCAGTATTTT. Residues: CASSSSGASTDTQYF. The full variable domain, rest sourced from reference TRBV7-2 and TRBJ2-3, is GAGVSQSPSNKVTEKGKDVELRCDPISGHTALYWYRQSLGQGLEFLIYFQGNSAPDKSGLPSDRFSAERTGGSVSTLTIQRTQQEDSAVYLCASSSSGASTDTQYFGPGTRLTVL.